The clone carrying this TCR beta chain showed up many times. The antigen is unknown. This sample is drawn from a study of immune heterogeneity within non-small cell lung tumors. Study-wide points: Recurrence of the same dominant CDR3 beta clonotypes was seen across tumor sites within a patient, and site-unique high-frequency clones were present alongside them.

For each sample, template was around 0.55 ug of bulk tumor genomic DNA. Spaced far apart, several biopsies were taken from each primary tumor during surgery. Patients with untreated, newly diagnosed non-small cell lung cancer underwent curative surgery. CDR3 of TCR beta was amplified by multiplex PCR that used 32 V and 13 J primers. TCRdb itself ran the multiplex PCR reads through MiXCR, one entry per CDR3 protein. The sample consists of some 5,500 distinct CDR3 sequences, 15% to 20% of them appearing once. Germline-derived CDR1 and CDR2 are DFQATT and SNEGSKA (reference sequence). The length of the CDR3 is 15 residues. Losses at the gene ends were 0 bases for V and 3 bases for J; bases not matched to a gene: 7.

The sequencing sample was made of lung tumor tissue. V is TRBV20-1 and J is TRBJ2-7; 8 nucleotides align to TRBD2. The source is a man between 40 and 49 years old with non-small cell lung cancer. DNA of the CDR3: TGCAGTGCTAGAGACCCGACTAGCGCTTTCTACGAGCAGTACTTC. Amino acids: CSARDPTSAFYEQYF.